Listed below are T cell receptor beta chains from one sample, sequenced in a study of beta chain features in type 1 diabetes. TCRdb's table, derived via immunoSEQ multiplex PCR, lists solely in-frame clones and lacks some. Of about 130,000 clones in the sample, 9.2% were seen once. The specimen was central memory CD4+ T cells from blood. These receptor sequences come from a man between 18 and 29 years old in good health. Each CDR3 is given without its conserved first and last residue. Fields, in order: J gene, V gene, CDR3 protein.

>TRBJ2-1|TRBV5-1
ASSVDRGAYNEQF
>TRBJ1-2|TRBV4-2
ASSLSGQANYGYT
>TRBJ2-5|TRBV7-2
ASSRTSGGGETQY
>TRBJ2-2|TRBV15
ATSVRGTGELF
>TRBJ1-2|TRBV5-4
ASSPTPLDGYT
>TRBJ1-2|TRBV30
ACLRGGNYGYT
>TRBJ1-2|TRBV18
ASSPDRGAGGYT
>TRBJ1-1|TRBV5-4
ASSPDRFTEAF
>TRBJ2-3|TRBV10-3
AISALGQGAKDTQY
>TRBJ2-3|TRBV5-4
ASSGIGTSSTRDTQY
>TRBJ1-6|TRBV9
ASSARQNSYNSPLH
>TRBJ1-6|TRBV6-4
ASSPRAVENSPLH
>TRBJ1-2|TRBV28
ASSPTGTLANYGYT
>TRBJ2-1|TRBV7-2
ASSLMGQTGRSNEQF
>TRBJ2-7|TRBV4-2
ASSPTGTSFYEQY
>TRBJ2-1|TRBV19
ASSGVGRVNEQF
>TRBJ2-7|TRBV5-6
ASSLVETATKQY
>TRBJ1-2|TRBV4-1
ASSPSTGANYGYT
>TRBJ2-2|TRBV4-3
ASSQERFSGELF
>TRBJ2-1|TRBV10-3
AISDLGGHSSYNEQF
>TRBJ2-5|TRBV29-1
SVDRASGVQETQY
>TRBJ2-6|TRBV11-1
ASSSDILSGANVLT
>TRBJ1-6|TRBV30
AWSQGAGPLH
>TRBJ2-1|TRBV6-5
ASSRRDEQF
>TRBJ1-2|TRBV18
ASSPLSDYGYT
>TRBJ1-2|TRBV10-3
AISEQLGTGISNYGYT
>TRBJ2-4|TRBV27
ASRPRQNLAKNIQY
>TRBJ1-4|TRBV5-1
ASSFQSNEKLF
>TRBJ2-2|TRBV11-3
ASSLRGGSGGSDTGELF
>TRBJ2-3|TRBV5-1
ASSLGDINTDTQY
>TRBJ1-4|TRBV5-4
ASSLQQGNEKLF
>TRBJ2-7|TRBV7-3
ASSSGQGWDEQY
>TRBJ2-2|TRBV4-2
ASSQAGTSTGELF
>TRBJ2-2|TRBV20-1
SAGGLGELF
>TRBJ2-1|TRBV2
ASRVDRAGSEQF
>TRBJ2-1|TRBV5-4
ASSSARLADNEQF
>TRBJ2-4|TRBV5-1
ASGVGGPKNIQY
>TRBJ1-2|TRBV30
AGRHGVDYGYT
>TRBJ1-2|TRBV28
AIKTGQGNYGYT
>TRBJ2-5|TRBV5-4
ASSLDRGPLGEQY
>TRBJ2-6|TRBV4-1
ASSQVSSSGANVLT
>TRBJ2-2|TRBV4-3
ASSQGVLAVLTGELF
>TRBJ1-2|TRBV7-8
ASSSASAGNYGYT
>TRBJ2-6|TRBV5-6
ASTPLSSGANVLT
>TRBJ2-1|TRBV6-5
ASSYSPDSYNEQF
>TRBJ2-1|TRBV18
ASSPAGSYNEQF
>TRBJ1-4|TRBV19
ASSTRPGRIEKLF
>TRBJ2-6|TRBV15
ATSNQLPSSGANVLT
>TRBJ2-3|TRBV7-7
ASSLGTGHTDTQY
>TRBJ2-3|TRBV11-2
ASSSSSGGGADTQY
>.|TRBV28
ARCRDCPYEQY
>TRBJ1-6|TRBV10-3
AISESGNYNSPLH
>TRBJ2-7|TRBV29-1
SVGDREGEQY
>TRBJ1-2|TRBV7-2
ASSPDTGVYGYT
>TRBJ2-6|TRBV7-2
ASSPGDRGALT
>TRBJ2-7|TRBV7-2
ASSLARGAGTPYEQY
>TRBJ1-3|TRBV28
ASRSPGEGAGNTIY
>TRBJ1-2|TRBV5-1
ASSSAPDSSWSYT
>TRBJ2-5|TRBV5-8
ASRVGWGGETQY